This TCR beta chain was obtained from a study of T cells after posttransplantation cyclophosphamide. Study findings and constraints: TRB clonality was highly associated with recipient CMV seropositivity and reactivation. TRB overlap between skin or GI tissue T cells and blood was limited.

Details on this clone: What it binds is not known.

Germline V gives CDR1 MNHNS, CDR2 SASEGT. V was clipped by 8 bases and J by 4 bases; unmatched bases: 9. The CDR3 loop spans 15 amino acids. TCRdb's table, derived via immunoSEQ multiplex PCR, lists solely in-frame clones and lacks some. The table shows thousands of clones, with less than 80% occurring only once. A marrow graft followed busulfan-fludarabine conditioning, with cyclophosphamide on days +3 and +4. Specimen: PBMCs, collected after allogeneic stem cell transplant with posttransplant cyclophosphamide. This chain uses TRBV6-1 with TRBJ1-5; 9 bases agree with TRBD1. The TCR sequence derives from a male patient between 55 and 70 years old who received an allogeneic stem cell transplant from an unrelated donor, was CMV-positive, and had no GVHD. The T cells may come from the graft donor. CDR3 region: CASRSLTGGNQPQHF. The CDR3 DNA sequence: TGTGCCAGCCGGAGCCTGACAGGGGGGAATCAGCCCCAGCATTTT.